The 17 T cell receptor beta chains below come from one sample, sequenced in a study of blood T cell repertoires in COVID-19. The protocol was immunoSEQ multiplex PCR, while the TCRdb copy is restricted to in-frame clones and leaves out a portion. The data show some 69,000 clones, under 85% seen once. The specimen was peripheral blood. These receptors originate from a man between 60 and 75 years old with acute or convalescent COVID-19.

The chain uses TRBV15 and TRBJ1-6; D gene uncertain. The CDR3 spans 15 residues. CDR1 and CDR2 (germline): LNHNV, YYDKDF (reference sequence). The V and J ends lost 1 base and 0 bases respectively, with 4 bases between them. CDR3: CATSRGSSYNSPLHF. The CDR3 nucleotides read TGTGCCACCAGCAGAGGGAGCTCCTATAATTCACCCCTCCACTTT. Looking up the rest from reference TRBV15 and TRBJ1-6 gives the full variable domain: DAMVIQNPRYQVTQFGKPVTLSCSQTLNHNVMYWYQQKSSQAPKLLFHYYDKDFNNEADTPDNFQSRRPNTSFCFLDIRSPGLGDTAMYLCATSRGSSYNSPLHFGNGTRLTVT.

This clone was counted only a few times. V gene TRBV7-2 combines with J gene TRBJ2-5; tentatively, D is TRBD2 (6 bases). Trimming shortened V by 5 bases and J by 4 bases, and 14 bases separated the two germline ends. The CDR3 sequence is 14 residues long. Germline V gene data show CDR1 as SGHTA and CDR2 as FQGNSA. The DNA for the CDR3 is TGTGCCAGCAGCCCTCGGGCGGGGACAGAGACCCAGTACTTC. Amino acids: CASSPRAGTETQYF.

The chain links TRBV6-4 to TRBJ2-6, with 9 bases that match TRBD1. The V gene's germline CDR1 is MRHNA and CDR2 SNTAGT. V lost 6 bases to trimming and J lost 0 bases; unmatched junction nucleotides: 0. The CDR3 runs to 15 residues. The CDR3 region is CASRQGASGANVLTF. The CDR3 region has the DNA TGTGCCAGCAGACAGGGGGCCTCTGGGGCCAACGTCCTGACTTTC.

The V call is TRBV10-3, the J call TRBJ1-2; 7 nucleotides align to TRBD1. Germline V gene lookup returns CDR1 ENHRY and CDR2 SYGVKD. The CDR3 is made up of 13 amino acids. The junction had 2 bases not matched to a gene; V was cut back by 4 bases and J by 3 bases. Here the CDR3 reads CAISADRDYGYTF. In nucleotides, the CDR3 is TGTGCCATCAGTGCCGACAGGGACTATGGCTACACCTTC.

This chain joins TRBV7-2 and TRBJ2-2, with unresolved D. Germline CDR1 SGHTA, CDR2 FQGNSA. The CDR3 length is 16 residues. Trimming removed 4 bases at V and 4 bases at J, with 16 bases between. DNA of the CDR3: TGTGCCAGCAGCTCATGGGTCACGACGGGCACCGGGGAGCTGTTTTTT. Translating gives CASSSWVTTGTGELFF.

This chain joins TRBV5-4 and TRBJ1-1, with D possibly matching TRBD1 (5 bases). Trimming removed 4 bases from V and 1 base from J, with 11 bases in between. The germline gives CDR1 SGHNT, CDR2 YYREEE (reference sequence). The CDR3 extends over 14 amino acids. The CDR3 reads CASSGGGANTEAFF. The CDR3 DNA is TGTGCCAGCAGCGGGGGAGGGGCGAACACTGAAGCTTTCTTT.

This sequence joins TRBV29-1 and TRBJ2-3, with D possibly matching TRBD1 (5 bases). In germline, CDR1 is SQVTM, CDR2 ANQGSEA. The CDR3 contains 13 residues. Trimming took off 1 base at V and 1 base at J, with 6 bases between the two ends. For the CDR3, the DNA is TGCAGCGTTGAAGCCAGGGGCACAGATACGCAGTATTTT. Amino acids: CSVEARGTDTQYF.

The genes are TRBV5-1 and TRBJ2-2; no reliable D call. This CDR3 spans 13 amino acids. CDR1 and CDR2 from the germline V gene are SGHRS and YFSETQ. Trimming left V 4 bases short and J 0 bases short, with 4 bases between. The CDR3 DNA is TGCGCCAGCAGCCCATCGAACACCGGGGAGCTGTTTTTT. Its translation is CASSPSNTGELFF.

The J gene is TRBJ1-5, the V gene TRBV21-1; the table assigns TRBD1, which was not confirmed against the DNA. TRBV21-1 is listed as a pseudogene. CDR3 length equals 16 residues. The CDR3 region is CANWDRGRVTGQPQHF. CDR3 nucleotides: TGTGCCAATTGGGACAGGGGGCGCGTGACGGGACAGCCCCAGCATTTT.

This chain links TRBV7-9 with TRBJ2-3; 9 nucleotides agree with TRBD1. Germline loops: CDR1 SEHNR, CDR2 FQNEAQ (reference sequence). The CDR3 length is 13 residues. J lost 9 bases, V lost 1 base, and 2 bases had no gene match. CDR3 coding DNA: TGTGCCAGCAGCTTAGGGACAGGGGAAACGCAGTATTTT. Protein sequence: CASSLGTGETQYF.

This sequence joins TRBV7-2 and TRBJ1-1, with D uncertain. The CDR3 totals 14 residues. Germline V lookup: CDR1 SGHTA, CDR2 FQGNSA. V lost 4 bases and J 1 base, leaving 10 bases between the germline ends. CDR3 DNA sequence: TGTGCCAGCAGCTCGCAGGTGCCGAACACTGAAGCTTTCTTT. Translated, it gives CASSSQVPNTEAFF.

The chain couples TRBV19 to TRBJ1-6, with D perhaps matching TRBD1 (6 bases). There are 15 residues in the CDR3. Germline CDR1 is LNHDA and CDR2 is SQIVND (reference sequence). V lost 1 base, J lost 4 bases, and 8 bases lay in between. In DNA, the CDR3 is TGTGCCAGTAGTATAGCGGACAGTTATAATTCACCCCTCCACTTT. This translates into CASSIADSYNSPLHF.

This chain joins TRBV9 and TRBJ2-5; 8 bases fit TRBD1. Germline CDR1 is SGDLS and CDR2 is YYNGEE. The CDR3 has 13 residues. Unmatched junction bases numbered 10, after V lost 10 bases and J lost 5 bases. CDR3 loop: CAGGQGPGETQYF. CDR3 bases: TGTGCCGGAGGACAGGGTCCGGGGGAGACCCAGTACTTC.

This sequence joins TRBV7-8 and TRBJ1-2; 8 positions agree with TRBD1. V shed 5 bases and J 5 bases; nucleotides not matched to a gene: 10. The CDR3 sequence is 15 residues long. Per the germline V gene, CDR1 is SGHVS and CDR2 is FQNEAQ. In nucleotides, the CDR3 is TGTGCCAGCAGCCCGCACAGGGGGAGTGGGTATGGCTACACCTTC. This codes for CASSPHRGSGYGYTF. The full variable domain, with the rest looked up from reference TRBV7-8 and TRBJ1-2, is GAGVSQSPRYKVAKRGQDVALRCDPISGHVSLFWYQQALGQGPEFLTYFQNEAQLDKSGLPSDRFFAERPEGSVSTLKIQRTQQEDSAVYLCASSPHRGSGYGYTFGSGTRLTVV.

The V and J genes are TRBV11-2 and TRBJ1-2, with TRBD1 identical over 7 bases. Germline CDR1 and CDR2: SGHAT and FQNNGV. This CDR3 has 17 amino acids. V lost 2 bases, J lost 0 bases, and 9 bases stayed unmatched. The CDR3: CASSLRGQVQANYGYTF. DNA of the CDR3: TGTGCCAGCAGCTTACGAGGACAGGTTCAAGCTAACTATGGCTACACCTTC.

This chain uses TRBV30 with TRBJ1-1, with D hard to call. Germline CDR1 is GTSNPN and CDR2 is SVGIG (reference sequence). The V end was cut by 4 bases, the J end by 1 base, with 13 bases between. This CDR3 comprises 14 residues. CDR3 sequence (DNA): TGTGCCTGGAAGTTGTGGGCCTCGAACACTGAAGCTTTCTTT. Residues: CAWKLWASNTEAFF.

This clone was detected once. The chain joins TRBV9 to TRBJ2-7; 12 nucleotides line up with TRBD2. CDR1 SGDLS and CDR2 YYNGEE come from the germline V gene. J lost 2 bases, V lost 3 bases, and 3 bases had no gene match. This CDR3 contains 15 residues. CDR3 coding DNA: TGTGCCAGCAGCGAAGGACTAGCGGGGACCTACGAGCAGTACTTC. Residues: CASSEGLAGTYEQYF.